These 31 T cell receptor beta chains share one sample of origin, sequenced in a study of radiotherapy plus CTLA-4 blockade in lung cancer (dated by TCRdb to 2017 to 2018). Library generation was performed with the immunoSEQ multiplex PCR assay. In its TCRdb copy, this immuneACCESS table keeps in-frame sequences only and misses some clones. Where compared with another copy, unresolved V genes explain less than half of these, and the others have no known cause. For this sample the table gives 9,500 to 15,000 clones, of which about 80% were detected only once. Jointly, the top ten make up 29% of the sample. Specimen: peripheral blood, collected from a patient treated with radiotherapy plus ipilimumab. Receptors were obtained from a human donor with non-small cell lung cancer that progressed on radiotherapy plus ipilimumab.

The chain uses TRBV14 and TRBJ2-5, with TRBD1 matching 9 bases. CDR3 length: 16 residues. CDR1 SGHDN and CDR2 FVKESK come from the germline V gene. Unmatched junction bases numbered 11, after V lost 4 bases and J lost 5 bases. In nucleotides, the CDR3 is TGTGCCAGCAGCCGGGCCTTCACAGGGGGCGAGGAGACCCAGTACTTC. Its protein is CASSRAFTGGEETQYF.

The gene calls are TRBV6-6 and TRBJ1-4; no clear D gene. CDR1 is MNHNY, CDR2 SVGAGI, per germline (reference sequence). The CDR3 consists of 15 residues. Trimming stripped 7 bases from V and 8 bases from J, with 20 bases between. The CDR3 coding sequence is TGTGCCAGCACCCTCCCGGGTGGGCTTGGCGAAAAACTGTTTTTT. Amino acid sequence: CASTLPGGLGEKLFF.

V gene TRBV15 combines with J gene TRBJ1-2, with 8 bases identical to TRBD1. Germline V CDR1 and CDR2: LNHNV, YYDKDF (reference sequence). The CDR3 is made up of 17 amino acids. J lost 2 bases, V lost 0 bases, and 8 bases had no gene match. In DNA, the CDR3 is TGTGCCACCAGCAGAGATATTGGGACAGGCTCCAACTATGGCTACACCTTC. Its protein product is CATSRDIGTGSNYGYTF. Using reference TRBV15 and TRBJ1-2 for the parts outside the CDR3, the full variable domain is DAMVIQNPRYQVTQFGKPVTLSCSQTLNHNVMYWYQQKSSQAPKLLFHYYDKDFNNEADTPDNFQSRRPNTSFCFLDIRSPGLGDTAMYLCATSRDIGTGSNYGYTFGSGTRLTVV.

Details on this clone: One junction end disagrees with the germline gene, perhaps due to a read error. The V gene is TRBV6-1, the J gene TRBJ2-3; D remains unclear. Germline CDR1 is MNHNS and CDR2 is SASEGT. The CDR3 is made up of 15 amino acids. The CDR3 DNA reads as TGTGCCAGCCGTGAGACTCAAGGTGCCCCAGATACGCAGTATTTT. Translation gives CASRETQGAPDTQYF.

J is TRBJ2-3 and V is TRBV7-8; D unresolved. Germline-derived CDR1 and CDR2 are SGHVS and FQNEAQ. This CDR3 has 14 amino acids. The V and J ends lost 0 bases and 4 bases respectively, with 8 bases between them. Here the CDR3 DNA reads TGTGCCAGCAGCTTAGCGCACACCCCAGATACGCAGTATTTT. Its protein product is CASSLAHTPDTQYF.

This chain joins TRBV28 and TRBJ1-2; D is unclear. The germline CDR1 and CDR2 sequences are MDHEN and SYDVKM. This CDR3 comprises 12 residues. With 4 bases removed from V and 0 bases from J, the gap between germline ends came to 3 bases. CDR3 DNA: TGTGCCAGCAGTTCTCCTAACTATGGCTACACCTTC. Translation gives CASSSPNYGYTF.

This chain links TRBV2 with TRBJ1-3, with D perhaps matching TRBD1 (5 bases). The V gene's germline CDR1 is SNHLY and CDR2 FYNNEI. This CDR3 has 13 amino acids. The V gene lost 11 bases and the J gene lost 9 bases, with 20 bases spanning the gap. CDR3 sequence: CASREGVGGTIYF. The CDR3 nucleotides are TGTGCCTCCAGGGAGGGCGTAGGAGGCACCATATATTTT. The full variable domain, rest sourced from reference TRBV2 and TRBJ1-3, is EPEVTQTPSHQVTQMGQEVILRCVPISNHLYFYWYRQILGQKVEFLVSFYNNEISEKSEIFDDQFSVERPDGSNFTLKIRSTKLEDSAMYFCASREGVGGTIYFGEGSWLTVV.

This clone was seen a handful of times. The chain is built from TRBV11-1 and TRBJ2-5; D not resolved. The germline V and J ends were trimmed by 1 base and 5 bases, with 11 bases remaining between them. Per germline, CDR1 SGHAT and CDR2 FQDESV (reference sequence). This CDR3 contains 14 residues. In DNA form, the CDR3 reads TGTGCCAGCAGCTTAGATCGCCCCCCCGAGACCCAGTACTTC. Translated: CASSLDRPPETQYF.

This chain connects TRBV19 to TRBJ1-6; the D gene is possibly TRBD1 (5 bases). Germline values: CDR1 LNHDA, CDR2 SQIVND (reference sequence). Trimming left V 6 bases short and J 5 bases short, with 11 bases between. The CDR3 sequence is 14 residues long. In DNA, the CDR3 is TGTGCCAGTAGCGGGCGCAGGGATAATTCACCCCTCCACTTT. This gives the protein CASSGRRDNSPLHF.

This chain uses TRBV5-1 with TRBJ2-1; 7 bases match TRBD2. The ends lost 1 base at V and 4 bases at J; junction bases unmatched: 11. The CDR3 is made up of 17 amino acids. CDR1 SGHRS and CDR2 YFSETQ come from the germline V gene. In DNA form, the CDR3 reads TGCGCCAGCAGCTTGTCCCCCGGGACTATCCTTTACAATGAGCAGTTCTTC. This sequence encodes CASSLSPGTILYNEQFF.

The chain combines TRBV7-2 with TRBJ2-1, with D tentatively TRBD1 (6 bases). The CDR3 runs 15 residues. The ends were cut back, 2 bases at V and 2 bases at J, with 10 bases in the middle. Germline CDR1 is SGHTA and CDR2 is FQGNSA. DNA for the CDR3: TGTGCCAGCAGCTTATTCACAGGGACCTACAATGAGCAGTTCTTC. It is translated as CASSLFTGTYNEQFF. Full variable domain (rest looked up from reference TRBV7-2 and TRBJ2-1): GAGVSQSPSNKVTEKGKDVELRCDPISGHTALYWYRQSLGQGLEFLIYFQGNSAPDKSGLPSDRFSAERTGGSVSTLTIQRTQQEDSAVYLCASSLFTGTYNEQFFGPGTRLTVL.

This sequence joins TRBV2 and TRBJ1-1; D possibly corresponds to TRBD1 (5 bases). The CDR3 contains 15 residues. Trimming shortened V by 7 bases and J by 1 base, and 16 bases separated the two germline ends. CDR1 and CDR2 from the germline V gene are SNHLY and FYNNEI. This CDR3 reads CASKPGAGSNTEAFF. Written as DNA, the CDR3 is TGTGCCAGCAAGCCCGGGGCAGGGTCGAACACTGAAGCTTTCTTT.

V gene TRBV7-6 combines with J gene TRBJ1-1; 7 nucleotides line up with TRBD1. Trimming cost V 2 bases and J 5 bases; bases outside gene matches: 5. The CDR3 spans 14 residues. Germline lookup yields CDR1 SGHVS and CDR2 FNYEAQ. CDR3 in amino acids: CASSLRRGQTEAFF. The CDR3 nucleotides are TGTGCCAGCAGCTTAAGGAGGGGGCAAACTGAAGCTTTCTTT.

The rearrangement joins TRBV5-4 to TRBJ1-1; D is unresolved. The CDR3 has 15 residues. The germline V gene has CDR1 SGHNT and CDR2 YYREEE (reference sequence). Trimming removed 0 bases from V and 4 bases from J, with 13 bases in between. DNA of the CDR3: TGTGCCAGCAGCTTGGCCGGCAGTGATTCCACTGAAGCTTTCTTT. Its protein is CASSLAGSDSTEAFF.

The chain carries TRBV5-5 and TRBJ1-1; TRBD1 might be the D (6 bases). V was clipped by 3 bases and J by 1 base, with 10 bases between them. The length of the CDR3 is 14 residues. Germline-derived CDR1 and CDR2 are SGHKS and YYEKEE (reference sequence). The CDR3 reads CASSSPQGNTEAFF. DNA for the CDR3: TGTGCCAGCAGCTCGCCACAGGGGAACACTGAAGCTTTCTTT.

In this sample, this clone turned up once. The chain has TRBV15 and TRBJ1-5, with 11 bases matching TRBD1. This CDR3 comprises 19 residues. Germline CDR1 reads LNHNV; CDR2 reads YYDKDF (reference sequence). The junction had 8 bases not matched to a gene; V was cut back by 1 base and J by 0 bases. CDR3 sequence: CATSRGPGQGAHSNQPQHF. The CDR3 DNA reads as TGTGCCACCAGCAGAGGCCCCGGACAGGGGGCCCATAGCAATCAGCCCCAGCATTTT.

The chain joins TRBV6-1 to TRBJ1-4; no clear D gene. Germline CDR1 is MNHNS and CDR2 is SASEGT. Trimming shortened V by 2 bases and J by 1 base, and 17 bases separated the two germline ends. This CDR3 is 18 amino acids long. CDR3 amino acids: CASSESWAGVKTNEKLFF. CDR3 nucleotides: TGTGCCAGCAGTGAATCGTGGGCAGGAGTCAAAACTAATGAAAAACTGTTTTTT.

This clone was seen just once. The chain recombines TRBV5-1 with TRBJ1-6; 9 bases are a match to TRBD1. Germline V CDR1 and CDR2: SGHRS, YFSETQ. This CDR3 has 15 amino acids. Trimming removed 0 bases from V and 6 bases from J; junction bases left unmatched: 1. The CDR3 DNA sequence: TGCGCCAGCAGCTTGGACAGGGGGCCTAATTCACCCCTCCACTTT. Amino acid sequence: CASSLDRGPNSPLHF.

The chain has TRBV7-2 and TRBJ1-1; D unresolved. Germline CDR1 is SGHTA and CDR2 is FQGNSA. CDR3 length: 16 residues. Trimming cost V 1 base and J 0 bases, with 12 bases left between them. The CDR3 here is CASSLGPVSVNTEAFF. CDR3 coding DNA: TGTGCCAGCAGCTTAGGTCCGGTTTCGGTGAACACTGAAGCTTTCTTT.

The rearrangement uses TRBV19 and TRBJ1-2; D not certain. The CDR3 sequence is 17 residues long. The ends were cut back, 5 bases at V and 4 bases at J, with 23 bases in the middle. In germline, CDR1 is LNHDA, CDR2 SQIVND (reference sequence). The CDR3 DNA is TGTGCCAGTAGTGGAGGCTGGGCAAATCGAAAGACCTATGGCTACACCTTC. It encodes CASSGGWANRKTYGYTF.

The chain recombines TRBV4-1 with TRBJ1-5; maybe TRBD1 (6 bases). V dropped 1 base and J dropped 5 bases, with 18 bases sitting between them. The CDR3 extends over 17 amino acids. Germline values: CDR1 MGHRA, CDR2 YSYEKL. This CDR3 is CASSQVLARGVYQPQHF. CDR3 DNA sequence: TGCGCCAGCAGCCAAGTGTTGGCCAGGGGTGTTTATCAGCCCCAGCATTTT.

The rearrangement links TRBV27 to TRBJ2-1, with a weak D call TRBD2 (6 bases). CDR3 size: 12 residues. Germline assignment: CDR1 MNHEY and CDR2 SMNVEV (reference sequence). The ends were cut back, 2 bases at V and 11 bases at J, with 10 bases in the middle. The DNA of the CDR3 is TGTGCCAGCAGTTTACCGGGACTTAAGCAGTTCTTC. Protein sequence: CASSLPGLKQFF.

The gene calls are TRBV2 and TRBJ1-6; 7 bases are shared with TRBD1. Germline values: CDR1 SNHLY, CDR2 FYNNEI. This CDR3 comprises 15 residues. The J segment lost 6 bases and the V segment lost 6 bases, leaving 8 bases of the junction unmatched. The CDR3 is CASRDGQAGNSPLHF. The CDR3 bases are TGTGCCAGCAGGGATGGACAGGCGGGTAATTCACCCCTCCACTTT.

In its sample, this clone was seen once. CDR3 sequence (DNA): TGTGCCAGCAGCTTAGTGGGGGGGGCCTACGAGCAGTACTTC. Its translation: CASSLVGGAYEQYF. The chain uses TRBV7-2 and TRBJ2-7; 7 bases fit TRBD2. The CDR3 is 14 amino acids. The trim removed 1 base at V and 2 bases at J, leaving 2 bases unmatched. Germline V CDR1 and CDR2: SGHTA, FQGNSA.

V and J are TRBV9 and TRBJ2-7; a possible D gene is TRBD1 (6 bases). Germline loops: CDR1 SGDLS, CDR2 YYNGEE. The CDR3 is made up of 15 amino acids. The V gene lost 0 bases and the J gene lost 6 bases, with 16 bases spanning the gap. Here the CDR3 DNA reads TGTGCCAGCAGCGTAGCTCACCTCACAGGGTCCGAGCAGTACTTC. This gives the protein CASSVAHLTGSEQYF.

The gene calls are TRBV23-1 and TRBJ2-3; D possibly uses TRBD1 or TRBD2 (5 bases each). TRBV23-1 is an ORF, and what it does is uncertain. The length of the CDR3 is 11 residues. The germline V and J ends were trimmed by 6 bases and 15 bases, with 16 bases remaining between them. CDR3 bases: TGCGCCAGCAGCCGGGGACCCCCCAAATATTTT. It translates to CASSRGPPKYF.

V and J are TRBV7-8 and TRBJ2-3; possibly TRBD1 or TRBD2 for D (5 bases each). The CDR3 consists of 16 residues. In germline, CDR1 is SGHVS, CDR2 FQNEAQ. V dropped 5 bases and J dropped 2 bases, with 17 bases sitting between them. The CDR3 region is CASSPRDLPFTDTQYF. CDR3 coding DNA: TGTGCCAGCAGCCCCCGGGACCTGCCCTTCACAGATACGCAGTATTTT.

The chain couples TRBV18 to TRBJ2-7; weak D call: TRBD1 (6 bases). Germline V gives CDR1 KGHSH, CDR2 LQKENI. Trimming stripped 0 bases from V and 6 bases from J, with 18 bases between. The CDR3 has 16 amino acids. DNA of the CDR3: TGTGCCAGCTCACCACCTAGTATCCAGGGGTCCGGCGAGCAGTACTTC. The encoded protein is CASSPPSIQGSGEQYF.

A single count supports this clone. The gene calls are TRBV19 and TRBJ1-2, with D maybe TRBD1 (5 bases). The CDR3 is made up of 11 amino acids. V lost 3 bases to trimming and J lost 8 bases, with 7 bases between them. Germline V gene sequence: CDR1 LNHDA, CDR2 SQIVND (reference sequence). In nucleotides, the CDR3 is TGTGCCAGTAGTATCAGGACAGGCTACACCTTC. It is translated as CASSIRTGYTF. Together with reference TRBV19 and TRBJ1-2, the CDR3 gives the full variable domain: DGGITQSPKYLFRKEGQNVTLSCEQNLNHDAMYWYRQDPGQGLRLIYYSQIVNDFQKGDIAEGYSVSREKKESFPLTVTSAQKNPTAFYLCASSIRTGYTFGSGTRLTVV.

This chain uses TRBV6-6 with TRBJ2-7; 7 nucleotides line up with TRBD1. The junction had 2 bases not matched to a gene; V was cut back by 6 bases and J by 3 bases. The CDR3 is 12 residues long. The germline V gene encodes CDR1 MNHNY and CDR2 SVGAGI (reference sequence). The CDR3 loop is CASRAGGYEQYF. CDR3 in DNA: TGTGCCAGCAGGGCAGGGGGCTACGAGCAGTACTTC.

The chain uses TRBV6-6 and TRBJ2-7; TRBD2 aligns across 11 bases. CDR3 size: 15 residues. V shed 0 bases, J shed 3 bases, and the junction held 1 base outside the gene matches. Germline V gives CDR1 MNHNY, CDR2 SVGAGI (reference sequence). DNA of the CDR3: TGTGCCAGCAGTTACTCGGGGACTAGCGGCTACGAGCAGTACTTC. Its protein product is CASSYSGTSGYEQYF.